Listed below are T cell receptor beta chains from one sample, sequenced in a study of shared clonotypes between healthy human individuals. Using immunoSEQ multiplex PCR, the repertoire was profiled, and TCRdb retains in-frame clones only, with some absent. The sample lists 1.6 million or so clones, approximately 97% seen once, with approximately 1.1% in the top ten. The sequenced sample consisted of naive CD4+ T cells sorted from blood. All receptors come from a man younger than 40 in good health. Both conserved end residues are part of each CDR3. A D gene is named only where the DNA matches it firmly. Clone size appears in some rows only: once, few, many, or a class for an expanded clone.

j_call v_call d_call clone_size cdr3_nt cdr3_aa
TRBJ2-3 TRBV2 TRBD1 - TGTGCCAGCAGAGGACAGGTCCTCAGCTCAGATACGCAGTATTTT CASRGQVLSSDTQYF
TRBJ2-7 TRBV18 - - TGTGCCAGCTCACCCAGTCCACAGTTAAGAAAGGAGCAGTACTTC CASSPSPQLRKEQYF
TRBJ2-1 TRBV20-1 - - TGCAGTGGCGGGGTCAATGAGCAGTTCTTC CSGGVNEQFF
TRBJ2-1 TRBV5-8 - - TGTGCCAGCAGCTTGGTGGTAGAGCAGTTCTTC CASSLVVEQFF
TRBJ2-5 TRBV25-1 - - TGTGCCAGCAGTGACCCCAAGCCTTCAGAGACCCAGTACTTC CASSDPKPSETQYF
TRBJ2-3 TRBV30 - - TGTGCCTGGAGCCCTGAGGGTCGCGGGTTATCGGTTAGATTTCGAGATACGCAGTATTTT CAWSPEGRGLSVRFRDTQYF
TRBJ2-3 TRBV6-1 TRBD2 - TGTGCCAGCAGTGTAACTAGCGGAAGCACAGATACGCAGTATTTT CASSVTSGSTDTQYF
TRBJ2-7 TRBV6-5 TRBD2 - TGTGCCACCCGTCTTCTAGCGGCGCACGAGCAGTACTTC CATRLLAAHEQYF
TRBJ1-2 TRBV29-1 - - TGCAGCGTTCAAGAGGGCAGGGGCGGGGTACAGGGCCGCTACACCTTC CSVQEGRGGVQGRYTF
TRBJ2-1 TRBV9 - - TGTGCCAGCAGCGTAGCTACACTGGGCGGCAATGAGCAGTTCTTC CASSVATLGGNEQFF
TRBJ1-4 TRBV6-1 - - TGTGCCAGCAGAAAGGGGTTAACTAATGAAAAACTGTTTTTT CASRKGLTNEKLFF
TRBJ1-1 TRBV6-5 TRBD1 - TGTGCCAGCAGTTACTTTGGACAGGTGAACACTGAAGCTTTCTTT CASSYFGQVNTEAFF
TRBJ2-3 TRBV13 - - TGTGCCAGCAGCGGATCCACAGATACGCAGTATTTT CASSGSTDTQYF
TRBJ2-1 TRBV5-1 - - TGCGCCAGCAGCTCTAGCTCCTACAATGAGCAGTTCTTC CASSSSSYNEQFF
TRBJ2-7 TRBV29-1 TRBD2 once TGCAGCGTTGGTCTGACTAGCGGTGGGGGTGGCGAGCAGTACTTC CSVGLTSGGGGEQYF
TRBJ2-3 TRBV5-4 - - TGTGCGTACACGAGGGGAGATTCGGCAGATACGCAGTATTTT CAYTRGDSADTQYF
TRBJ2-7 TRBV7-8 TRBD2 - TGTGCCAGCAGCTTAGCTACTAGCGGGAGGGCCTCATATTCCTACGAGCAGTACTTC CASSLATSGRASYSYEQYF
TRBJ2-7 TRBV15 - - TGTGCCACCAGCAGAGTCCAGTTATCGCTCGAGCAGTACTTC CATSRVQLSLEQYF
TRBJ2-2 TRBV28 TRBD1 - TGTGCCAGCAGTGCTACAGGGGGGAGCACCGGGGAGCTGTTTTTT CASSATGGSTGELFF
TRBJ2-1 TRBV5-1 TRBD2 - TGCGCCAGCAGCCCCATGCTAGCGGGTCCGAGCTCCTACAATGAGCAGTTCTTC CASSPMLAGPSSYNEQFF
TRBJ1-3 TRBV5-1 - - TGCGCCAGCAGCTCGCACCAATCGGGCCGCTCTGGAAACACCATATATTTT CASSSHQSGRSGNTIYF
TRBJ2-1 TRBV7-3 TRBD2 - TGTGCCAGCAGCCCCCAAGCGGGAGGCGAGCAGTTCTTC CASSPQAGGEQFF
TRBJ1-3 TRBV11-2 - few TGTGCCAGCAGCTCAATACTCTCTGGAAACACCATATATTTT CASSSILSGNTIYF
TRBJ1-1 TRBV19 - - TGTGCCAGTAGTATCGGCGGGGCGCGGAACACTGAAGCTTTCTTT CASSIGGARNTEAFF
TRBJ2-7 TRBV28 TRBD2 - TGTGCCAGCAGTTTGGCCAGCGCCGTTACTAGCGGGAGTACCTACGAGCAGTACTTC CASSLASAVTSGSTYEQYF
TRBJ2-1 TRBV27 - - TGTGCCAGCAGTTTAAGACAGGCGGGGAATGAGCAGTTCTTC CASSLRQAGNEQFF
TRBJ2-1 TRBV7-9 TRBD2 - TGTGCCAGCAGCTTACCAACACCCCTAGCGGGAGGGCCCTTCTTC CASSLPTPLAGGPFF